This is a list of T cell receptor beta chains from one sample in a study of CD8 T cells in ankylosing spondylitis. TCRdb reprocessed the 5' RACE reads with MiXCR, giving one entry per CDR3 protein. The table shows about 90,000 distinct CDR3 sequences, with about 27% occurring only once. Sequenced: blood, either unsorted or a sorted T cell fraction (not recorded which). The receptors were gathered from a male donor with ankylosing spondylitis or in good health (not recorded which). CDR3s include the opening cysteine and the closing phenylalanine or tryptophan. A D gene is named only where the DNA matches it firmly. Part of the rows lack a size; the others show once, few, many or a class for expanded clones.

>-|few|TRBV12-5|TRBJ1-1
CASGSPSRAFF
TGTGCTAGTGGTTCCCCATCGCGCGCTTTCTTT
>TRBD1|-|TRBV5-1|TRBJ2-2
CASSTGAQPSTGELFF
TGCGCCAGCAGCACAGGGGCCCAACCTTCCACCGGGGAGCTGTTTTTT
>-|once|TRBV5-6|TRBJ2-7
CASSPGAPYEQYF
TGTGCCAGCAGCCCCGGGGCCCCCTACGAGCAGTACTTC
>TRBD2|few|TRBV5-1|TRBJ2-3
CASSRGLGRNSPDTQYF
TGCGCCAGCAGCCGGGGACTAGGGCGGAATAGCCCAGATACGCAGTATTTT
>-|-|TRBV5-1|TRBJ2-2
CASSQVPTGELFF
TGCGCCAGCAGCCAAGTGCCCACCGGGGAGCTGTTTTTT
>-|-|TRBV12-3/TRBV12-4|TRBJ1-6
CASSPSPVGSPLHF
TGTGCCAGCAGTCCCTCTCCGGTAGGTTCACCCCTCCACTTT
>-|-|TRBV20-1|TRBJ1-5
CSARTQGNQPQHF
TGCAGTGCTAGGACCCAGGGGAATCAGCCCCAGCATTTT
>-|-|TRBV20-1|TRBJ1-5
CSAGDPGEEPQHF
TGCAGTGCTGGCGATCCCGGGGAAGAGCCCCAGCATTTT
>-|-|TRBV5-1|TRBJ1-4
CASSLGGSYATNEKLFF
TGCGCCAGCAGCTTGGGAGGGAGCTATGCAACTAATGAAAAACTGTTTTTT
>-|-|TRBV4-2|TRBJ2-1
CASSPPRRQNEQFF
TGTGCCAGCAGCCCTCCTAGGCGGCAAAATGAGCAGTTCTTC
>-|many|TRBV20-1|TRBJ1-5
CSARERDTSNSNQPQHF
TGCAGTGCTAGAGAACGGGACACCTCCAATAGCAATCAGCCCCAGCATTTT
>-|few|TRBV27|TRBJ1-5
CASSPTGLGNQPQHF
TGTGCCAGCAGTCCGACAGGACTCGGGAATCAGCCCCAGCATTTT